This record looks at one T cell receptor (beta chain) sequence and its context. No antigen is known for it. Noted time point: persistent/refractory GD, antithyroid drugs over 5 years with positive TRAb. The authors made the TCR library using RNA they extracted from PBMCs. In each case, Graves' disease was diagnosed per American Thyroid Association guidelines. This specimen comes from a study of regulatory T cells in long-lasting Graves disease. Study-wide findings and caveats: There were preferences for TRBV28, TRBJ1-2 and TRBJ2-5 in persistent disease. Among persistent patients, a larger number of public clonotypes were shared (about 2,800) than among newly diagnosed patients (under 1,000).

Arm-PCR of CDR3 regions with iRepertoire HTBI primers generated TCR beta libraries. TCRdb itself ran the multiplex PCR reads through MiXCR, one entry per CDR3 protein. The data show a few hundred thousand distinct CDR3 sequences, with less than 30% seen just once and around 30% held by the top ten. Germline CDR1 and CDR2: SQVTM and ANQGSEA. With 3 bases clipped from V and 2 bases from J, the junction kept 5 bases outside the gene matches. CDR3 length: 15 amino acids. The sequence derives from a woman in her 40s with Graves disease. This sequence joins TRBV29-1 and TRBJ2-3, with 10 bases matching TRBD2. The sample in question was peripheral blood mononuclear cells (PBMCs), obtained when the disease was refractory, from a patient treated with antithyroid drugs. CDR3 region: CSVDLTSGVTDTQYF. Written as DNA, the CDR3 is TGCAGCGTTGACCTCACTAGCGGGGTCACAGATACGCAGTATTTT.